This T cell receptor (beta chain) was identified in a study of blood T cell repertoires in COVID-19 (TCRdb year 2020). General notes on the study: Samples from collaborators originated in the United States, Italy and Spain and spanned both the acute and convalescent phases of COVID-19. The material from the prospective study consisted of cDNA or gDNA derived from T cells, B-cell-depleted T cells, or PBMCs. The dataset comprised deeply sampled blood TCRbeta repertoires from subjects exposed to, actively infected with, or recovered from COVID-19. The repertoires were released in a freely available public database meant as a resource for research on the immune response to SARS-CoV-2. Samples were obtained from the ongoing ImmuneRACE study (first 160 participants) and from some 1,200 subjects provided by 6 global collaborators. The sample metadata nearly always contained a de-identified subject ID, COVID-19 status, age in years and sex. Where HLA class I and class II types were available, the types were taken from metadata supplied by the sample provider, not from assay-based typing. What the research found in general, with its limitations: The amount of clinical and demographic metadata varied by source and participant and was provided uncurated.

TCRbeta CDR3 regions were amplified from genomic DNA by means of the immunoSEQ Assay, a bias-controlled multiplex PCR. The paper's processing steps were these. Nucleated cell counts per sample were estimated from amplification of reference gene primers within the assay. To quantify the absolute abundance of each unique TCRbeta CDR3 rearrangement, sequence reads were collapsed and filtered. For each sample, productive Simpson clonality was calculated as the square root of Simpson's diversity index across productive rearrangements. In TCRdb, the immuneACCESS table is reduced to in-frame sequences with V and J assigned. These tables do not hold every clone; where another copy was compared, an unresolved V gene accounts for under half, and the others remain unexplained. V and J calls plus clone size are reproduced from that table; the DNA served to infer D and trimming. The sample table contains about 94,000 clones; only one count was recorded for more than 65% of them. The top ten constitute around 5.8% of the sample.

Collaborating institutions collected whole blood in K2EDTA tubes following their own protocols. Collaborator samples were shipped for TCRbeta analysis as frozen whole blood, isolated PBMCs, or DNA extracted from either sample type. Worth noting for this clone: This receptor's antigen is unknown. No much larger clonotype is one base removed from it; base qualities were not supplied.

The sequenced sample was peripheral blood. This clonotype was obtained from a man aged 55-75 years with acute or convalescent COVID-19.

At the DNA level, the sequence is TGTGCCAGCAGCGACAGATCCAATCAGCCCCAGCATTTT. This sequence encodes CASSDRSNQPQHF. The chain is encoded by TRBV27 joined to TRBJ1-5, and perhaps TRBD1 as D gene, on 5 matching bases. At the junction V is shortened by 6 bases and J by 3 bases, with 9 bases in between. The CDR3, cysteine through phenylalanine, is 13 amino acids long. The only DNA kept is the CDR3, 39 bases in frame from the first base. From a lookup of the germline V gene (reference sequence), CDR1 and CDR2 are MNHEY and SMNVEV.